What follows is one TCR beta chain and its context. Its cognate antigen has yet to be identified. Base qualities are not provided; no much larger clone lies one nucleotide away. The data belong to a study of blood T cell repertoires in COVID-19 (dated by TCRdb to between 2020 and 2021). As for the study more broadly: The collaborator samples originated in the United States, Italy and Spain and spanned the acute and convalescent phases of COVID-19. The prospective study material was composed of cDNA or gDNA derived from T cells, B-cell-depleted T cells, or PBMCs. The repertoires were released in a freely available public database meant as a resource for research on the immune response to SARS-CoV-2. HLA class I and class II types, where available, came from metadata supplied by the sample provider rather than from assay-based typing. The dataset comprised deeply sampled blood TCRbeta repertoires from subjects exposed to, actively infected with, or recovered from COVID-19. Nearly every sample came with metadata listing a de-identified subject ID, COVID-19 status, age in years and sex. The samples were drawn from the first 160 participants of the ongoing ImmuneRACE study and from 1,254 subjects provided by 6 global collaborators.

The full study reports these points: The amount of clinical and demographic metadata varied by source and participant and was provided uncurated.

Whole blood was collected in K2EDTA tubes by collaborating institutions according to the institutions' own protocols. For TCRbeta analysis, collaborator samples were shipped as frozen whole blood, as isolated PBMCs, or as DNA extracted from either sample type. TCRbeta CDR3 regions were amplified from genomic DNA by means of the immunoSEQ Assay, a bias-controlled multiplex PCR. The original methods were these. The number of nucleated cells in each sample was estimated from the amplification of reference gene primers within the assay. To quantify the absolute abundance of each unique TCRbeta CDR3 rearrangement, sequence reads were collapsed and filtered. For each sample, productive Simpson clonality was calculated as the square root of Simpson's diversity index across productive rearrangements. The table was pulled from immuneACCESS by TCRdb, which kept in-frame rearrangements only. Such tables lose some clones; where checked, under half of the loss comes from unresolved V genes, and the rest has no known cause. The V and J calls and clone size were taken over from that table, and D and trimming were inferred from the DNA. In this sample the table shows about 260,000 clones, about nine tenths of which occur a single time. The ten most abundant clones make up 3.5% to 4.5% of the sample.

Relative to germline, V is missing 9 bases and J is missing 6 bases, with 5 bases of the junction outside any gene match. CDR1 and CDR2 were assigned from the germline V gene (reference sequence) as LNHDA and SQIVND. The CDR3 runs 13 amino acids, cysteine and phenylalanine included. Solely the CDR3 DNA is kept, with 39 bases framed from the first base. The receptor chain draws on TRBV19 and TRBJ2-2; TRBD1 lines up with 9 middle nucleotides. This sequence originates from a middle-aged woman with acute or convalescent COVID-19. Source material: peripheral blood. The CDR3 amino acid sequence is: CASTGGEAGELFF. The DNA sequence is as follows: TGTGCCAGCACAGGGGGCGAGGCCGGGGAGCTGTTTTTT.